The entry below gives a single T cell receptor beta chain sequence along with its context. The CDR3 sequence is 15 residues long. Trimming took off 6 bases at V and 2 bases at J, with 16 bases between the two ends. Per germline, CDR1 KGHSH and CDR2 LQKENI. The sample belongs to a study of blood T cell repertoires in COVID-19. Study background: Acute and convalescent COVID-19 specimens originated in the United States, Italy and Spain. The analysed material was cDNA or gDNA that came from T cells, B-cell-depleted T cells, or PBMCs.

How the authors handled the data: Quantification of nucleated cells was approximated via reference gene primer amplification. Profiling relied on immunoSEQ multiplex PCR, and the TCRdb table lists in-frame clones only, not all of them. The DNA gave D and trimming, while V, J and clone size come from that table. This table has some 55,000 clones, about 90% appearing once. The TCR comes from a man aged 55-75 years with acute or convalescent COVID-19. What was sequenced was peripheral blood. V and J are TRBV18 and TRBJ2-5; the D gene is possibly TRBD1 (5 bases). The DNA for the CDR3 is TGTGCCAGCTCCCTTACCAGGGATAGACAAGAGACCCAGTACTTC. Residues: CASSLTRDRQETQYF. Using reference TRBV18 and TRBJ2-5 for the parts outside the CDR3, the full variable domain is NAGVMQNPRHLVRRRGQEARLRCSPMKGHSHVYWYRQLPEEGLKFMVYLQKENIIDESGMPKERFSAEFPKEGPSILRIQQVVRGDSAAYFCASSLTRDRQETQYFGPGTRLLVL.